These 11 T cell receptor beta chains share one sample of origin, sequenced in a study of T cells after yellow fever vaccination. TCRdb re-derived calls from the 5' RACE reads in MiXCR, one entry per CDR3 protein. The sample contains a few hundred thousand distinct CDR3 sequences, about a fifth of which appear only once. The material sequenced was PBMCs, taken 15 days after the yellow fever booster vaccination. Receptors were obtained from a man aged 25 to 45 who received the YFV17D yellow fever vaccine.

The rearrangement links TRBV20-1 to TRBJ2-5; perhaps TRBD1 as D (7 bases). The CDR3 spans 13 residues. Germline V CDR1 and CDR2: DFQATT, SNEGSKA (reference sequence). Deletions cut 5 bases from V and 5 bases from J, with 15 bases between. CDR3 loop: CSAGPGGHETQYF. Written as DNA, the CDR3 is TGCAGTGCTGGGCCAGGGGGGCACGAGACCCAGTACTTC.

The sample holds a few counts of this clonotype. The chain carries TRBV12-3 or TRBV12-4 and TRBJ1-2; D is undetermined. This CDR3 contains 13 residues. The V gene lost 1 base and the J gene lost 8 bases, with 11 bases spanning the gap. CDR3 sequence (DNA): TGTGCCAGCAGTTTAGGGGAAGGCGGCGGCTACACCTTC. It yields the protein CASSLGEGGGYTF.

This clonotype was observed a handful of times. CDR3 sequence (DNA): TGTGCCAGCAGCGTAGACTCTAGCTCGGGCACAGATACGCAGTATTTT. It specifies CASSVDSSSGTDTQYF. The rearrangement links TRBV9 to TRBJ2-3, with D perhaps TRBD2 (5 bases). Trimming pared 0 bases from V and 1 base from J, leaving 12 bases between. Germline CDR1 reads SGDLS; CDR2 reads YYNGEE. This CDR3 has 16 amino acids. The whole variable domain, filled in from reference TRBV9 and TRBJ2-3, reads DSGVTQTPKHLITATGQRVTLRCSPRSGDLSVYWYQQSLDQGLQFLIQYYNGEERAKGNILERFSAQQFPDLHSELNLSSLELGDSALYFCASSVDSSSGTDTQYFGPGTRLTVL.

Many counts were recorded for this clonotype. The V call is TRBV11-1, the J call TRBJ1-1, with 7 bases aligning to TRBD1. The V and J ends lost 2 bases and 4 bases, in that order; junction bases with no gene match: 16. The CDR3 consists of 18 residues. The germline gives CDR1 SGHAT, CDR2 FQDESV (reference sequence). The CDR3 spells CASSLSSLKQGLFTEAFF. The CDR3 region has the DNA TGTGCCAGCAGCTTAAGTTCGCTCAAACAGGGGCTATTCACTGAAGCTTTCTTT.

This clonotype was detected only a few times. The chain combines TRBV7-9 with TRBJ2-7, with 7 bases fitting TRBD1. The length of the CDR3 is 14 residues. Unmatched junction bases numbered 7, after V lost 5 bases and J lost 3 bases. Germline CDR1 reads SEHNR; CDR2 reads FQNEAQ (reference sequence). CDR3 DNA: TGTGCCAGCAGCCTCGCTGACAGGGTCTACGAGCAGTACTTC. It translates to CASSLADRVYEQYF.

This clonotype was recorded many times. The CDR3 spells CASSSQAVGETQYF. CDR3 DNA sequence: TGTGCCAGCAGTTCACAAGCCGTGGGGGAGACCCAGTACTTC. The V call is TRBV12-3 or TRBV12-4, the J call TRBJ2-5; no firm D call. The CDR3 length is 14 residues. Trimming stripped 4 bases from V and 5 bases from J, with 14 bases between.

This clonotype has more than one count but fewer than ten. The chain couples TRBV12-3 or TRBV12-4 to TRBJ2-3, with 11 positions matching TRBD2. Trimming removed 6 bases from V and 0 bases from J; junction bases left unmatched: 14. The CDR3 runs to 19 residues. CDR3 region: CASRFGLAGGGASTDTQYF. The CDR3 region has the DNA TGTGCCAGCAGGTTCGGTCTAGCGGGAGGAGGAGCGAGCACAGATACGCAGTATTTT.

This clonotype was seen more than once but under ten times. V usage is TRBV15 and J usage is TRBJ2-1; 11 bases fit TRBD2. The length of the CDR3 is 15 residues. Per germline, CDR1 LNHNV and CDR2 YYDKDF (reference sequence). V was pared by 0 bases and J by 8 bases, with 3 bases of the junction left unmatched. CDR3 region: CATSRDMGLADEQFF. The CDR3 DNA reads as TGTGCCACCAGCAGAGATATGGGACTAGCGGATGAGCAGTTCTTC.

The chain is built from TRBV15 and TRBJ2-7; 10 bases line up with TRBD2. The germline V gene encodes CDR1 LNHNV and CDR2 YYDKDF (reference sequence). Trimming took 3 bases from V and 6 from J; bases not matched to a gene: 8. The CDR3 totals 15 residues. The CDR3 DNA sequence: TGTGCCACCAGCAGCCCACTAGCGGGAAACCCCGAGCAGTACTTC. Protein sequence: CATSSPLAGNPEQYF.

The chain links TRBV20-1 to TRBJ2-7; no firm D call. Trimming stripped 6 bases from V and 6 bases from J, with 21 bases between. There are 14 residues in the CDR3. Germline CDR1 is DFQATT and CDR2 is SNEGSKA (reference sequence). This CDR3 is CSARLTPGRREQYF. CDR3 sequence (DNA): TGCAGTGCACGGCTCACTCCGGGTCGTCGCGAGCAGTACTTC.

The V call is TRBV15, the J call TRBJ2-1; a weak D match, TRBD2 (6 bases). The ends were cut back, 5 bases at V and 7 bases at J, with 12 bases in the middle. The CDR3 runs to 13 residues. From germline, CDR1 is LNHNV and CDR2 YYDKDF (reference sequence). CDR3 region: CATSRLLANEQFF. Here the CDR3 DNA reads TGTGCCACCAGCCGTTTACTAGCTAATGAGCAGTTCTTC.